These T cell receptor beta chains were read from a single sample in a study of cytotoxic CD8 clonotypes in ibrutinib-treated CLL. Sequencing was performed with immunoSEQ multiplex PCR; in TCRdb, only in-frame clones are kept and a portion is missing. The table lists 150,000 or so clones, about 75% of them singletons. The specimen was PBMCs, collected after 24 months of ibrutinib treatment. These receptors were taken from a human donor with chronic lymphocytic leukemia. Each CDR3 is given with its conserved first and last residue. Only some rows state a clone size, as once, few, many or a class for expanded clones.

v_gene: TRBV27; j_gene: TRBJ2-7; abundance: NA; CDR3aa: CASSTDRGYEQYF
v_gene: TRBV2; j_gene: TRBJ2-2; abundance: NA; CDR3aa: CASRVTNTGELFF
v_gene: TRBV19; j_gene: TRBJ1-6; abundance: NA; CDR3aa: CASRAGGNSPLHF
v_gene: TRBV2; j_gene: TRBJ1-1; abundance: NA; CDR3aa: CASTQTGLNTEAFF
v_gene: TRBV28; j_gene: TRBJ2-7; abundance: NA; CDR3aa: CASSFPGGYEQYF
v_gene: TRBV5-8; j_gene: TRBJ1-5; abundance: NA; CDR3aa: CASKQGGYQPQHF
v_gene: TRBV30; j_gene: TRBJ1-1; abundance: few; CDR3aa: CAWTGTGTEAFF
v_gene: TRBV4-2; j_gene: TRBJ1-1; abundance: NA; CDR3aa: CASSPLGRVTEAFF
v_gene: TRBV2; j_gene: TRBJ1-5; abundance: NA; CDR3aa: CASTPADPTQPQHF
v_gene: TRBV4-2; j_gene: TRBJ1-2; abundance: few; CDR3aa: CASSQDRGAYGYTF
v_gene: TRBV7-9; j_gene: TRBJ2-2; abundance: NA; CDR3aa: CASSHTNRANTGELFF
v_gene: TRBV6-5; j_gene: TRBJ1-2; abundance: NA; CDR3aa: CASSYGGREYYGYTF
v_gene: TRBV19; j_gene: TRBJ1-1; abundance: NA; CDR3aa: CASRLWGGNTEAFF
v_gene: TRBV7-6; j_gene: TRBJ2-1; abundance: NA; CDR3aa: CASTFRVAGSGDEQFF
v_gene: TRBV28; j_gene: TRBJ2-7; abundance: NA; CDR3aa: CASSPQPDSYSSKYF
v_gene: TRBV4-2; j_gene: TRBJ2-7; abundance: NA; CDR3aa: CASSPRGDPGYEQYF
v_gene: TRBV15; j_gene: TRBJ2-7; abundance: once; CDR3aa: CATSRGGLAHEQYF
v_gene: TRBV28; j_gene: TRBJ1-1; abundance: NA; CDR3aa: CASGSGGRHTEAFF
v_gene: TRBV18; j_gene: TRBJ2-7; abundance: NA; CDR3aa: CASSPGQGQGEQYF
v_gene: TRBV4-3; j_gene: TRBJ1-2; abundance: few; CDR3aa: CASSQDSRALYGYTF
v_gene: TRBV27; j_gene: TRBJ2-7; abundance: few; CDR3aa: CATLYEQYF
v_gene: TRBV7-2; j_gene: TRBJ2-3; abundance: NA; CDR3aa: CASSLIGGTATDAQYF
v_gene: TRBV5-1; j_gene: TRBJ1-1; abundance: NA; CDR3aa: CASSPESWNTEAFF
v_gene: TRBV7-3; j_gene: TRBJ2-6; abundance: NA; CDR3aa: CASSPVAGASSGANVLTF
v_gene: TRBV6-1; j_gene: TRBJ1-2; abundance: NA; CDR3aa: CASSNGDTVGYTF
v_gene: TRBV7-9; j_gene: TRBJ2-6; abundance: NA; CDR3aa: CASSLSWDRGRSGANVLTF
v_gene: TRBV5-1; j_gene: TRBJ2-3; abundance: few; CDR3aa: CASSGGASTDTQYF
v_gene: TRBV5-1; j_gene: TRBJ2-2; abundance: NA; CDR3aa: CASSGTGTTGELFF
v_gene: TRBV11-3; j_gene: TRBJ2-3; abundance: NA; CDR3aa: CASSLGTSVTDTQYF
v_gene: TRBV11-3; j_gene: TRBJ2-7; abundance: NA; CDR3aa: CASSPGTASYEQYF
v_gene: TRBV18; j_gene: TRBJ2-7; abundance: NA; CDR3aa: CASSDYGQGVYEQYF
v_gene: TRBV27; j_gene: TRBJ2-3; abundance: NA; CDR3aa: CASRPPGDTQYF
v_gene: TRBV18; j_gene: TRBJ1-1; abundance: once; CDR3aa: CASSPRQGANTEAFF
v_gene: TRBV6-5; j_gene: TRBJ1-1; abundance: few; CDR3aa: CASSHSGQNTEAFF
v_gene: TRBV29-1; j_gene: TRBJ1-1; abundance: NA; CDR3aa: CSVEEKGGAEAFF
v_gene: TRBV15; j_gene: TRBJ2-1; abundance: NA; CDR3aa: CATSRDRSGGEQFF
v_gene: TRBV7-9; j_gene: TRBJ2-7; abundance: NA; CDR3aa: CASSLLSPRGGGEQYF
v_gene: TRBV7-3; j_gene: TRBJ2-3; abundance: NA; CDR3aa: CASSRDITDTQYF
v_gene: TRBV9; j_gene: TRBJ2-1; abundance: once; CDR3aa: CASSVDGGSYNEQFF
v_gene: TRBV6-4; j_gene: TRBJ1-1; abundance: many; CDR3aa: CAPRTEAFF
v_gene: TRBV7-3; j_gene: TRBJ2-3; abundance: once; CDR3aa: CASSPTGTGTDTQYF
v_gene: TRBV7-8; j_gene: TRBJ1-1; abundance: NA; CDR3aa: CASSLVGDMWNTEAFF
v_gene: TRBV4-3; j_gene: TRBJ1-2; abundance: NA; CDR3aa: CASSQDRRYGYTF
v_gene: TRBV9; j_gene: TRBJ2-2; abundance: NA; CDR3aa: CASSPRPGTSGGPNTGELFF
v_gene: TRBV6-6; j_gene: TRBJ1-2; abundance: NA; CDR3aa: CASSAQEGYTF
v_gene: TRBV25-1; j_gene: TRBJ1-6; abundance: NA; CDR3aa: CASNPTGYNSPLHF
v_gene: TRBV27; j_gene: TRBJ2-5; abundance: NA; CDR3aa: CASSLGLRGQKYF
v_gene: TRBV19; j_gene: TRBJ2-3; abundance: NA; CDR3aa: CASSIDARAGTQYF
v_gene: TRBV28; j_gene: TRBJ1-2; abundance: NA; CDR3aa: CASSSPGTGSDYGYTF
v_gene: TRBV9; j_gene: TRBJ2-7; abundance: NA; CDR3aa: CASSPRGEATGEQYF
v_gene: TRBV5-1; j_gene: TRBJ2-1; abundance: many; CDR3aa: CASSSTVGSEQFF
v_gene: TRBV10-3; j_gene: TRBJ2-7; abundance: once; CDR3aa: CAITDQGQGYEQYF
v_gene: TRBV28; j_gene: TRBJ2-1; abundance: NA; CDR3aa: CASSLYGRGVEQFF